This T cell receptor beta chain came from a study of blood T cell repertoires in COVID-19. Study details: Acute and convalescent COVID-19 samples came from the United States, Italy and Spain.

Measured with immunoSEQ multiplex PCR; TCRdb has only the in-frame clones, and not every one. The repertoire holds fewer than 250,000 clones, with roughly 90% as singletons. Germline V lookup: CDR1 MDHEN, CDR2 SYDVKM. Trimming cost V 9 bases and J 3 bases; bases outside gene matches: 5. This CDR3 spans 13 amino acids. The TCR was taken from a young woman who had recovered from COVID-19. The chain is built from TRBV28 and TRBJ2-7, with 10 bases lining up with TRBD1. Material: PBMCs or T cells enriched from blood (not recorded which). The CDR3 spells CASAGQGVYEQYF. CDR3 in DNA: TGTGCCAGTGCAGGACAGGGGGTCTACGAGCAGTACTTC.